This TCR beta chain was captured in a study of molecular identifiers for immune sequencing clone quantification. The CDR3 is 12 residues long. The V gene lost 0 bases and the J gene lost 5 bases, with 8 bases spanning the gap. CDR1 is GTSNPN and CDR2 is SVGIG in the germline V gene (reference sequence). Preparation of the bulk TCR libraries relied on previously described methods and listed TCR primers. TCRdb recomputed calls from the PCR reads with MiXCR, one row per CDR3 protein. Among around 40,000 distinct CDR3 sequences listed, approximately 19% were seen once. Study-wide results and caveats: It was shown that clones above 20 RNA copies held over 97% of effector molecules, but under 1% in naive cells.

This clonotype has at least ten counts. Its antigen is not known. This sequence was found in a human donor in good health. Some libraries in this study had Jurkat cell RNA spiked in. The rearrangement joins TRBV30 to TRBJ2-7; D unresolved. Material for sequencing was naive CD8+ T cells from blood, with Jurkat cell RNA spiked in. Specified subset: FACS-sorted CD8+CD4-CCR7+CD45RA+ naive T cells. DNA of the CDR3: TGTGCCTGGAGTGTACATTCCGACGAGCAGTACTTC. Translation gives CAWSVHSDEQYF.